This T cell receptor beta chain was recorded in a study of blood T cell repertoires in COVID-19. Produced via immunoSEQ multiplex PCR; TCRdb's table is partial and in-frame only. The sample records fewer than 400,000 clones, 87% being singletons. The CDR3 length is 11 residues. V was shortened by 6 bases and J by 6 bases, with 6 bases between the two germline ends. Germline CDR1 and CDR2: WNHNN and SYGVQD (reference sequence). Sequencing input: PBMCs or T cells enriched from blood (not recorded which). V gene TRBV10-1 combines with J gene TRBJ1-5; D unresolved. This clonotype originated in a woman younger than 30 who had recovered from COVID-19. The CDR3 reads CASRIGQPQHF. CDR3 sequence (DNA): TGCGCCAGCAGAATCGGTCAGCCCCAGCATTTT.